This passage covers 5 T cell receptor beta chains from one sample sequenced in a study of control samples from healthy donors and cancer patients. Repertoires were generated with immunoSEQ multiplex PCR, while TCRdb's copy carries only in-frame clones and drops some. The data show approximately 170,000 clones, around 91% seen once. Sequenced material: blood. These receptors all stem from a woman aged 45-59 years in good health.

CDR3 sequence (DNA): TGTGCCAGCAGTGCCCCGGGGGGCGAGCAGTACTTC. It codes for CASSAPGGEQYF. The gene calls are TRBV6-6 and TRBJ2-7; TRBD2 aligns across 7 bases. This CDR3 comprises 12 residues. After removal of 5 bases from V and 6 bases from J, the junction contained 4 bases not matched to a gene. Germline CDR1 and CDR2: MNHNY and SVGAGI (reference sequence).

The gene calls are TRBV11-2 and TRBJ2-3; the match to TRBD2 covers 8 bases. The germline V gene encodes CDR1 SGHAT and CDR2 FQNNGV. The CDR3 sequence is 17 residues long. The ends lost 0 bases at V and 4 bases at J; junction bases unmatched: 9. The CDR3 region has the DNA TGTGCCAGCAGCTTAGAGTCCTGGGGACTAGAGTCAGATACGCAGTATTTT. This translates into CASSLESWGLESDTQYF.

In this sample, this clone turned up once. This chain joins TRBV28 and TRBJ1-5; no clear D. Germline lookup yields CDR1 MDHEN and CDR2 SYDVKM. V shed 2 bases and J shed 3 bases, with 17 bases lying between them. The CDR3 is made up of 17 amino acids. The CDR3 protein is CASSLPLLTRYNQPQHF. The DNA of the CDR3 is TGTGCCAGCAGTTTACCTCTTCTCACCCGATACAATCAGCCCCAGCATTTT.

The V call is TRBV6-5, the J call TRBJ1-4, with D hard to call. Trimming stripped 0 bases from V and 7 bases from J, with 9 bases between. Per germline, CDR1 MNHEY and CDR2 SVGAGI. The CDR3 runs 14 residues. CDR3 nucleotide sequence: TGTGCCAGCAGTTACTCAGGGTATTCTGAAAAACTGTTTTTT. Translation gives CASSYSGYSEKLFF.

CDR3 residues: CASRKRTITYEQYF. CDR3 DNA sequence: TGTGCCAGCAGGAAGAGGACGATTACCTACGAGCAGTACTTC. This chain connects TRBV28 to TRBJ2-7; D is unresolved. CDR1 MDHEN and CDR2 SYDVKM come from the germline V gene. The CDR3 length is 14 residues. The ends were cut back, 6 bases at V and 2 bases at J, with 14 bases in the middle.